This T cell receptor (beta chain) was retrieved from a study of blood T cell repertoires in COVID-19. Study details: Acute-phase and convalescent COVID-19 samples originated in the United States, Italy and Spain. The cDNA or gDNA used as material had been derived from T cells, B-cell-depleted T cells, or PBMCs.

V was pared by 0 bases and J by 4 bases, with 12 bases between. The length of the CDR3 is 15 residues. Per the germline V gene, CDR1 is KGHSH and CDR2 is LQKENI. In the original analysis: Estimation of nucleated cell counts relied on the amplification of reference gene primers. The protocol was immunoSEQ multiplex PCR, while the TCRdb copy is restricted to in-frame clones and leaves out a portion. That table furnishes V, J and clone size, whereas the DNA furnished D and trimming. The sample has around 100,000 clones, about 90% seen once. Material for sequencing was peripheral blood. The receptor was derived from a man aged 25-45 years in a cohort sampled during active COVID-19. This chain connects TRBV18 to TRBJ1-2; D not certain. CDR3 protein: CASSPPVGVGYGYTF. The CDR3 bases are TGTGCCAGCTCACCACCAGTCGGGGTGGGCTATGGCTACACCTTC.